A single T cell receptor (beta chain) is shown here with its context. Its antigen is still unknown. This sample was taken from a study of lymphopenia after photon versus proton radiotherapy. Study-level results: Relative stability marked proton patients; photon patients lost diversity and naive cells. Better survival with proton therapy was suggested as possible, not demonstrated.

Some clones are missing from TCRdb's copy, which holds only in-frame ones; the method was immunoSEQ multiplex PCR. Of roughly 41,000 clones in the sample, over 65% are singletons; the top ten hold about 2.9%. This TCR was sampled from a man aged 45-65 years with gastric cancer. The sample consisted of peripheral blood, taken from a patient treated with photon-based radiotherapy.

CDR3 amino acids: CASSIESLASYNEQFF. The DNA of the CDR3 is TGTGCCAGTAGTATAGAAAGTCTAGCGTCCTACAATGAGCAGTTCTTC. V usage is TRBV19 and J usage is TRBJ2-1; D is perhaps TRBD2 (6 bases). The germline V and J ends were trimmed by 0 bases and 1 base, with 10 bases remaining between them. This CDR3 spans 16 amino acids. Germline CDR1 LNHDA, CDR2 SQIVND (reference sequence).